This T cell receptor (beta chain) is drawn from a study of blood T cell repertoires in COVID-19. The wider study: Acute and convalescent COVID-19 samples came from the United States, Italy and Spain. Sample material is recorded as cDNA or gDNA derived from T cells, B-cell-depleted T cells, or PBMCs.

This CDR3 region has 15 residues. The V gene end was trimmed by 6 bases and the J gene end by 5 bases; junction bases not matched to a gene: 9. The germline V gene encodes CDR1 SGHAT and CDR2 FQNNGV. Patients in Seattle were enrolled during active infection, then followed longitudinally. In the source study's methods: Estimation of nucleated cell counts relied on the amplification of reference gene primers. The repertoire was sequenced with immunoSEQ multiplex PCR; TCRdb's copy has only in-frame clones and lacks some. The V and J calls and clone size were taken over from that table, and D and trimming were inferred from the DNA. The sample includes more than 350,000 clones, about 87% of them seen just once.

This sequence was found in a young woman with COVID-19, enrolled during active disease. The chain recombines TRBV11-2 with TRBJ2-2, with 7 bases identical to TRBD1. The material sequenced was peripheral blood. The CDR3 sequence is CASSYRQGWTGELFF. CDR3 nucleotide sequence: TGTGCCAGCAGTTATAGACAGGGTTGGACCGGGGAGCTGTTTTTT.